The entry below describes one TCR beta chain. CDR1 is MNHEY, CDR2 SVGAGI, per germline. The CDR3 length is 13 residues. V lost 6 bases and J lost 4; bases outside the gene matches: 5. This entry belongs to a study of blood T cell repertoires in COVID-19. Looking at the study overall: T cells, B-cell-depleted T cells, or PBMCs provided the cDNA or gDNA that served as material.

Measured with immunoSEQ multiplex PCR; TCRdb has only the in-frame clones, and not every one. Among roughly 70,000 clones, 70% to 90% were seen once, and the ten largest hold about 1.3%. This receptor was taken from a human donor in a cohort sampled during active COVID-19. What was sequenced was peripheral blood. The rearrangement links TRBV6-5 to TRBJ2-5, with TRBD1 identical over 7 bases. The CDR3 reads CASRRQGSETQYF. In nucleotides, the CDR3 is TGTGCCAGCAGGAGACAGGGATCAGAGACCCAGTACTTC.